This T cell receptor beta chain was captured in a study of cytomegalovirus exposure and HLA in healthy donors. With regard to this clone: Its antigen is unknown.

A multiplex PCR was run with 60 Vbeta primers and 13 Jbeta primers. The data were produced by immunoSEQ multiplex PCR, yet TCRdb's version contains in-frame clones alone and is incomplete. This sample yields some 150,000 clones, of which 77% are seen a single time; more than 1.1% belongs to the top ten. After removal of 7 bases from V and 3 bases from J, the junction contained 5 bases not matched to a gene. Germline-derived CDR1 and CDR2 are SGHVS and FQNEAQ. CDR3 length equals 14 residues. Findings and limits, study-wide: When a later analysis was performed, an Asian-associated ancestry cluster reportedly had fewer N-insertions than the roughly 700-donor mean.

Material: PBMCs. The rearrangement links TRBV7-8 to TRBJ2-3; 9 bases are shared with TRBD2. This receptor was identified in a woman aged 40 to 50 in good health and CMV-seronegative. The CDR3 loop reads CASNRLADTDTQYF. The CDR3 coding sequence is TGTGCCAGCAACCGACTAGCGGATACAGATACGCAGTATTTT.